This TCR beta chain emerged from a study of cytomegalovirus exposure and HLA in healthy donors. PCR amplification relied on 60 Vbeta primers (plus 13 Jbeta primers). The repertoire was sequenced with immunoSEQ multiplex PCR; TCRdb's copy has only in-frame clones and lacks some. The sample consists of approximately 150,000 clones, over 65% of them appearing once. The CDR3 has 13 amino acids. Germline loops: CDR1 MNHNY, CDR2 SVGAGI (reference sequence). Trimming left V 2 bases short and J 4 bases short, with 9 bases between. The TCR was taken from a man aged 35-49 years in good health and CMV-seropositive. Sequencing was carried out using PBMCs. The chain recombines TRBV6-6 with TRBJ2-7, with a possible D match to TRBD1 (6 bases). The CDR3 nucleotides are TGTGCCAGCAGTTACCGGGACAAGTACGAGCAGTACTTC. Translating gives CASSYRDKYEQYF.